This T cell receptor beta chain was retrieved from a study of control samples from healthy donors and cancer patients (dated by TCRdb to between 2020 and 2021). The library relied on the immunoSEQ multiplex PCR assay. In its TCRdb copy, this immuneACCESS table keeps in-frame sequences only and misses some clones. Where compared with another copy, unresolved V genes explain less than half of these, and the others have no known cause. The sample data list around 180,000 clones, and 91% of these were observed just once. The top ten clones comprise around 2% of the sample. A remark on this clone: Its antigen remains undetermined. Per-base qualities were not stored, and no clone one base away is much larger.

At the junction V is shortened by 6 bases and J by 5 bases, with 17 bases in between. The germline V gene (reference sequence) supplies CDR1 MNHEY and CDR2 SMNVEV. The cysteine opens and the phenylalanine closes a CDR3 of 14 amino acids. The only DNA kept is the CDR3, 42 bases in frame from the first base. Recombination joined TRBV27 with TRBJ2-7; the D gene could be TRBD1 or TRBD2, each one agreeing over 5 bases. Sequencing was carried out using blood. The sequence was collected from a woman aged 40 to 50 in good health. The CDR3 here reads CASRPGTPEDEQYF. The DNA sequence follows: TGTGCCAGCAGACCCGGGACCCCCGAGGACGAGCAGTACTTC.